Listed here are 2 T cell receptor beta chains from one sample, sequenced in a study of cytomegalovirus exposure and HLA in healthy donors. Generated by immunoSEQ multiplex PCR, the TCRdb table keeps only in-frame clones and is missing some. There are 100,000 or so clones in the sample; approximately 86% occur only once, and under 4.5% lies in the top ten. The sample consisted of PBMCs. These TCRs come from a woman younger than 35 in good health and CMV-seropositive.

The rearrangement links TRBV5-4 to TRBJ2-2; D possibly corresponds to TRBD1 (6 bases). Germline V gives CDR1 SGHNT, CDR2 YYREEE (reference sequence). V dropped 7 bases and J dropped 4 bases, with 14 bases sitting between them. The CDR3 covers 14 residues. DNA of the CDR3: TGTGCCAGCGCGGCGAAAGGGGGCACCGGGGAGCTGTTTTTT. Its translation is CASAAKGGTGELFF. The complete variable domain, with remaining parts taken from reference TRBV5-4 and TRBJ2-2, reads ETGVTQSPTHLIKTRGQQVTLRCSSQSGHNTVSWYQQALGQGPQFIFQYYREEENGRGNFPPRFSGLQFPNYSSELNVNALELDDSALYLCASAAKGGTGELFFGEGSRLTVL.

CDR3 DNA: TGTGCCAGCAGCTTGGCCATGGCCCAGGGCTACACCTTC. Translation: CASSLAMAQGYTF. The V gene is TRBV5-6, the J gene TRBJ1-2; no firm D call. In germline, CDR1 is SGHDT, CDR2 YYEEEE. V was trimmed by 0 bases and J by 8 bases, leaving 11 bases between them. The length of the CDR3 is 13 residues.